This TCR beta chain was found in a study of blood T cell repertoires in COVID-19 (TCRdb year 2020). Describing the broader study: Collaborator samples came from the United States, Italy and Spain and covered acute and convalescent phases of COVID-19. The samples were drawn from two sources: the first 160 participants of the ongoing ImmuneRACE study, and some 1,300 subjects contributed by 6 global collaborators. Where available, HLA class I and class II types were taken from metadata supplied by the sample provider and were not determined by assay-based typing. Subjects who had been exposed to COVID-19, were actively infected with it, or had recovered from it provided the deeply sampled blood TCRbeta repertoires that made up the dataset. The prospective study material was composed of cDNA or gDNA derived from T cells, B-cell-depleted T cells, or PBMCs. A freely available public database, intended as a resource for researchers studying the immune response to SARS-CoV-2, is where the repertoires were released. Nearly every sample came with metadata listing a de-identified subject ID, COVID-19 status, age in years and sex. Study-wide conclusions, independent of this receptor: How much clinical and demographic metadata was included differed by source and by participant, and the metadata was provided uncurated.

Concerning this clone: This clone's antigen is unknown. No base-level quality is on record; no much larger clone is a single base apart.

The immunoSEQ Assay, a bias-controlled multiplex PCR, was used to amplify TCRbeta CDR3 regions from genomic DNA. Per the authors' processing: The number of nucleated cells in each sample was estimated by amplification of reference gene primers within the assay. Sequence reads were collapsed and filtered to measure the absolute abundance of every unique TCRbeta CDR3 rearrangement. Productive Simpson clonality was computed per sample as the square root of Simpson's diversity index over productive rearrangements. In TCRdb, the immuneACCESS table is reduced to in-frame sequences with V and J assigned. These tables do not hold every clone; where another copy was compared, an unresolved V gene accounts for under half, and the others remain unexplained. The DNA gave D and trimming, while V, J and clone size come from that table. This sample lists over 150,000 clones; under 95% were detected once. Roughly 2% of the sample is taken by the ten largest.

Whole blood was collected in K2EDTA tubes by collaborating institutions according to the institutions' own protocols. Collaborator samples were shipped for TCRbeta analysis as frozen whole blood, isolated PBMCs, or DNA extracted from either sample type. CDR1 and CDR2 were assigned from the germline V gene as MNHEY and SVGAGI. V loses 8 bases of germline sequence and J loses 1 base, and the interval between the two ends is 8 bases. Including the terminal cysteine and phenylalanine, the CDR3 comprises 12 residues. Only the CDR3 portion is preserved as DNA: 36 bases, with reading frame beginning at the first base.

This TCR derives from a man aged 18 to 29 with acute or convalescent COVID-19. Specimen: peripheral blood. This receptor chain uses TRBV6-5 and TRBJ1-1; the D gene is possibly TRBD1, with 6 bases matching. The sequence in DNA is TGTGCCAGCGAAGGGGGGAACACTGAAGCTTTCTTT. Protein translation: CASEGGNTEAFF.